This passage covers 7 T cell receptor beta chains from one sample sequenced in a study of blood T cell repertoires in COVID-19. Data came from immunoSEQ multiplex PCR; TCRdb stores just in-frame clones and leaves some out. The table records 100,000 to 150,000 clones, approximately 83% of them present only once. Sequencing input: peripheral blood. All receptors come from a man aged 55 to 70 with acute or convalescent COVID-19.

The V and J genes are TRBV5-4 and TRBJ2-7; possible D gene TRBD2, 6 bases. Germline CDR1 reads SGHNT; CDR2 reads YYREEE (reference sequence). The CDR3 consists of 14 residues. V was cut by 4 bases and J by 2 bases, with 13 bases left in between. DNA of the CDR3: TGTGCCAGCAGCCCCACCACGGGAGCCTACGAGCAGTACTTC. The encoded protein is CASSPTTGAYEQYF.

The rearrangement links TRBV18 to TRBJ2-7, with D possibly TRBD1 on 5 matching bases. This CDR3 region has 13 residues. Germline V gives CDR1 KGHSH, CDR2 LQKENI. V gave up 3 bases and J gave up 1 base, with 7 bases separating them. The chain's CDR3 is CASSPDMSYEQYF. CDR3 sequence (DNA): TGTGCCAGCTCACCGGACATGTCCTACGAGCAGTACTTC. Drawing the rest from reference TRBV18 and TRBJ2-7, the complete variable domain is NAGVMQNPRHLVRRRGQEARLRCSPMKGHSHVYWYRQLPEEGLKFMVYLQKENIIDESGMPKERFSAEFPKEGPSILRIQQVVRGDSAAYFCASSPDMSYEQYFGPGTRLTVT.

The V and J genes are TRBV29-1 and TRBJ1-2; possibly TRBD1 for D (6 bases). This CDR3 comprises 13 residues. V was cut by 6 bases and J by 8 bases, with 19 bases left in between. Germline lookup yields CDR1 SQVTM and CDR2 ANQGSEA. This CDR3 reads CSVAQRGLGGYTF. Here the CDR3 DNA reads TGCAGCGTCGCGCAGAGGGGGTTGGGCGGCTACACCTTC.

This chain uses TRBV11-3 with TRBJ2-1; 15 nucleotides align to TRBD2. Germline lookup yields CDR1 SGHNT and CDR2 YENEEA. This CDR3 has 15 residues. Losses at the gene ends were 5 bases for V and 10 bases for J; bases not matched to a gene: 6. This CDR3 reads CASSPGTSGGKEQFF. The CDR3 nucleotides are TGTGCCAGCAGCCCCGGGACTAGCGGGGGGAAGGAGCAGTTCTTC.

V is TRBV25-1 and J is TRBJ2-1, with 9 bases lining up with TRBD2. The CDR3 is 15 residues long. Trimming cost V 5 bases and J 7 bases; bases outside gene matches: 9. Germline CDR1 is MGHDK and CDR2 is SYGVNS. CDR3 in DNA: TGTGCCAGCAGTTGGGGCGGGAGGGCCGGTAATGAGCAGTTCTTC. This translates into CASSWGGRAGNEQFF.

This clone is a singleton in its sample. V gene TRBV6-5 combines with J gene TRBJ1-3, with 8 bases identical to TRBD1. From germline, CDR1 is MNHEY and CDR2 SVGAGI. Trimming cost V 6 bases and J 4 bases; bases outside gene matches: 5. There are 14 residues in the CDR3. The CDR3 sequence: CASSPGQVGNTIYF. CDR3 nucleotides: TGTGCCAGCAGCCCGGGACAGGTCGGAAACACCATATATTTT.

V usage is TRBV19 and J usage is TRBJ2-3; D is unresolved. The V end was cut by 6 bases, the J end by 8 bases, with 18 bases between. From germline, CDR1 is LNHDA and CDR2 SQIVND (reference sequence). The CDR3 loop spans 14 amino acids. CDR3 nucleotide sequence: TGTGCCAGTAGCCCTGTTGAGAGAAAGAGTACGCAGTATTTT. Its protein product is CASSPVERKSTQYF.